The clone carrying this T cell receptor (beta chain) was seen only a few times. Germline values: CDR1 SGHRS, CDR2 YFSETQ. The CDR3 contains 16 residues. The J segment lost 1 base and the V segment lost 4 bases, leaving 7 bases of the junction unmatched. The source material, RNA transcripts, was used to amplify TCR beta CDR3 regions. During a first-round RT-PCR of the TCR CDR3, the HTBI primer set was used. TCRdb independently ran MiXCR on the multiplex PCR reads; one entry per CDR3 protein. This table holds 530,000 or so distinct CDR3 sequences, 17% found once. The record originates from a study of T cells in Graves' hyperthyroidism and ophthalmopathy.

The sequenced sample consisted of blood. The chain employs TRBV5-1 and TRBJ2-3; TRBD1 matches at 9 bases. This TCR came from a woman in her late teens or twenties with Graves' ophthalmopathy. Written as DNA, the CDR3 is TGCGCCAGCAGCGGGGGCCGGGACAGGGGCACAGATACGCAGTATTTT. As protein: CASSGGRDRGTDTQYF.